What follows is one T cell receptor (beta chain) and its context. Its antigen is unknown. No clone much larger than this one lies a single base away; base qualities are absent. CDR1 and CDR2, looked up from the germline V gene (reference sequence), are LGHDT and YNNKEL. The CDR3 covers 17 residues, taking in both the cysteine and the phenylalanine. The retained sequence is limited to the CDR3, 51 bases, with the frame set at the first base. V is trimmed back by 1 base and J by 0 bases, and the junction contains 8 bases that no gene match accounts for. The data belong to a study of blood T cell repertoires in COVID-19 (dated by TCRdb to about 2020). Concerning the study at large: The collaborator samples originated in the United States, Italy and Spain and spanned the acute and convalescent phases of COVID-19. The material from the prospective study consisted of cDNA or gDNA derived from T cells, B-cell-depleted T cells, or PBMCs. The dataset comprised deeply sampled blood TCRbeta repertoires from subjects exposed to, actively infected with, or recovered from COVID-19. The repertoires were released in a freely available public database meant as a resource for research on the immune response to SARS-CoV-2. The samples were drawn from the first 160 participants of the ongoing ImmuneRACE study and from under 1,500 subjects provided by 6 global collaborators. Nearly every sample came with metadata listing a de-identified subject ID, COVID-19 status, age in years and sex. Where HLA class I and class II types were available, the types were taken from metadata supplied by the sample provider, not from assay-based typing.

One collaborating source in Seattle enrolled patients during active infection and followed them longitudinally through the course of disease. Each collaborating institution followed its own protocols to collect whole blood in K2EDTA tubes. For TCRbeta analysis, collaborator samples were shipped as frozen whole blood, as isolated PBMCs, or as DNA extracted from either sample type. Beyond this particular receptor, the publication reports: How much clinical and demographic metadata was included differed by source and by participant, and the metadata was provided uncurated.

TCRbeta CDR3 regions were amplified from genomic DNA using the immunoSEQ Assay, a bias-controlled multiplex PCR. The authors' pipeline ran thus. Nucleated cell counts per sample were estimated from amplification of reference gene primers within the assay. To quantify the absolute abundance of each unique TCRbeta CDR3 rearrangement, sequence reads were collapsed and filtered. For each sample, productive Simpson clonality was calculated as the square root of Simpson's diversity index over productive rearrangements. TCRdb took this table from immuneACCESS and kept in-frame rearrangements with V and J called. Such tables lack part of the clones; where checked against another copy, unresolved V genes explain under half of the gap, and the rest is unexplained. For V, J and clone size, that table is used; D and trimming come from the DNA. The table for this sample lists approximately 210,000 clones; approximately 86% of them were counted only once. Under 0.95% of the sample rests with the top ten.

Source material: peripheral blood. This sequence uses TRBV3-1 (or the pseudogene TRBV3-2) and TRBJ1-2; the central 7 bases match TRBD1. The clonotype was recovered from a man aged 55-75 years with COVID-19, enrolled during active disease. The CDR3 reads CASSQGYRGRSNYGYTF. The DNA reads TGTGCCAGCAGCCAAGGTTACAGGGGACGATCTAACTATGGCTACACCTTC.